The 21 T cell receptor beta chains in this list originate from one sample, sequenced in a study of CD8 T cells in Susac syndrome. Random hexamers were used to reverse transcribe roughly 0.5 to 1 ug of RNA. One entry per CDR3 protein results from TCRdb running MiXCR on the immunoSEQ multiplex PCR reads. The sample lists about 130,000 distinct CDR3 sequences, about 95% occurring once. The sequenced sample was CD8+ T cells from PBMCs. Receptors originate from a human donor with Susac syndrome.

The chain carries TRBV7-2 and TRBJ2-5, with D unclear. Germline values: CDR1 SGHTA, CDR2 FQGNSA. V lost 5 bases and J lost 5, with 9 bases in between. This CDR3 has 12 residues. CDR3 bases: TGTGCCAGCAGCCCTACCGTGGAGACCCAGTACTTC. It yields the protein CASSPTVETQYF.

The chain joins TRBV5-1 to TRBJ1-2, with 10 bases identical to TRBD1. The germline CDR1 and CDR2 sequences are SGHRS and YFSETQ. This CDR3 is 14 amino acids long. The J segment lost 6 bases and the V segment lost 3 bases, leaving 5 bases of the junction unmatched. CDR3 amino acids: CASSSGTGADGYTF. Written as DNA, the CDR3 is TGCGCCAGCAGCTCCGGGACAGGGGCGGATGGCTACACCTTC. Variable domain in full (rest from reference TRBV5-1 and TRBJ1-2): KAGVTQTPRYLIKTRGQQVTLSCSPISGHRSVSWYQQTPGQGLQFLFEYFSETQRNKGNFPGRFSGRQFSNSRSEMNVSTLELGDSALYLCASSSGTGADGYTFGSGTRLTVV.

This clonotype was recorded once. The J gene is TRBJ2-7, the V gene TRBV13; D is uncertain. V was shortened by 6 bases and J by 0 bases, with 9 bases between the two germline ends. CDR1 PRHDT and CDR2 FYEKMQ come from the germline V gene (reference sequence). The CDR3 extends over 13 amino acids. CDR3 sequence (DNA): TGTGCCAGCAGGCACAGAGACTCCTACGAGCAGTACTTC. This codes for CASRHRDSYEQYF.

This chain uses TRBV5-1 with TRBJ2-3; the D gene is possibly TRBD2 (5 bases). V shed 2 bases and J shed 2 bases, with 9 bases lying between them. CDR3 length equals 14 residues. Germline V lookup: CDR1 SGHRS, CDR2 YFSETQ. The CDR3 loop reads CASSFGAATDTQYF. CDR3 DNA sequence: TGCGCCAGCAGCTTCGGAGCGGCCACAGATACGCAGTATTTT.

The chain links TRBV7-9 to TRBJ2-7, with D possibly being TRBD1 (6 bases). Trimming pared 1 base from V and 4 bases from J, leaving 8 bases between. This CDR3 spans 13 amino acids. Germline V gives CDR1 SEHNR, CDR2 FQNEAQ (reference sequence). The CDR3, as DNA: TGTGCCAGCAGCTTAGGGGACATTTACGAGCAGTACTTC. This sequence encodes CASSLGDIYEQYF.

V usage is TRBV27 and J usage is TRBJ2-7; possible D gene TRBD1, 5 bases. CDR3 size: 13 residues. CDR1 and CDR2 (germline): MNHEY, SMNVEV (reference sequence). V was clipped by 6 bases and J by 3 bases, with 12 bases between them. For the CDR3, the DNA is TGTGCCAGCAGCACCAGGGAAAACTACGAGCAGTACTTC. This gives the protein CASSTRENYEQYF.

The CDR3 sequence is CASSLGQGLQETQYF. CDR3 nucleotide sequence: TGTGCCAGCAGCTTAGGACAGGGTCTCCAAGAGACCCAGTACTTC. This sequence joins TRBV11-2 and TRBJ2-5; TRBD1 aligns across 7 bases. Germline CDR1 is SGHAT and CDR2 is FQNNGV. The CDR3 extends over 15 amino acids. Losses at the gene ends were 1 base for V and 1 base for J; bases not matched to a gene: 3.

CDR3 nucleotides: TGTGCCAGCAGCTTAGCCCGACTAGCGGGAGAGTCGTACGAGCAGTACTTC. It is translated as CASSLARLAGESYEQYF. This chain links TRBV7-8 with TRBJ2-7; 12 nucleotides align to TRBD2. Germline CDR1 is SGHVS and CDR2 is FQNEAQ. This CDR3 is built from 17 residues. Unmatched junction bases numbered 7, after V lost 0 bases and J lost 4 bases.

CDR3 nucleotides: TGTGCCTGGAGGGAAAGGGGTCCCGAGACCCAGTACTTC. Protein: CAWRERGPETQYF. J is TRBJ2-5 and V is TRBV30; D is possibly TRBD1 (5 bases). This CDR3 comprises 13 residues. V gave up 3 bases and J gave up 5 bases, with 13 bases separating them. Germline V gene lookup returns CDR1 GTSNPN and CDR2 SVGIG (reference sequence).

The chain has TRBV7-9 and TRBJ1-1, with D unresolved. The germline gives CDR1 SEHNR, CDR2 FQNEAQ (reference sequence). This CDR3 spans 13 amino acids. V was cut by 0 bases and J by 8 bases, with 10 bases left in between. CDR3 nucleotides: TGTGCCAGCAGCTTAGCGGGCACCAGCGAAGCTTTCTTT. Translating it yields CASSLAGTSEAFF.

This rearrangement joins TRBV5-6 to TRBJ2-1; D remains ambiguous. Germline V lookup: CDR1 SGHDT, CDR2 YYEEEE. V was shortened by 2 bases and J by 0 bases, with 12 bases between the two germline ends. This CDR3 has 16 amino acids. CDR3 coding DNA: TGTGCCAGCAGCTTCGCAGGAATTAGCTCCTACAATGAGCAGTTCTTC. Protein product: CASSFAGISSYNEQFF.

This clonotype was found once. This chain connects TRBV11-2 to TRBJ1-1; D uncertain. CDR1 is SGHAT, CDR2 FQNNGV, per germline. The CDR3 spans 18 residues. The V end was cut by 0 bases, the J end by 5 bases, with 22 bases between. In nucleotides, the CDR3 is TGTGCCAGCAGCTTAGATGGGATGGGGATTCAAATGGGGACTGAAGCTTTCTTT. This translates into CASSLDGMGIQMGTEAFF.

The chain has TRBV4-1 and TRBJ2-3, with no clear D. The CDR3 spans 17 residues. V dropped 4 bases and J dropped 3 bases, with 20 bases sitting between them. Germline CDR1 is MGHRA and CDR2 is YSYEKL. The CDR3: CASSRTIFNLGTDTQYF. The CDR3 nucleotides are TGCGCCAGCAGCCGAACTATATTCAATCTGGGGACAGATACGCAGTATTTT.

The gene calls are TRBV19 and TRBJ1-6; no clear D. Trimming removed 4 bases at V and 9 bases at J, with 4 bases between. CDR3 length: 11 residues. Germline assignment: CDR1 LNHDA and CDR2 SQIVND (reference sequence). This chain's CDR3 is CASSSSSPLHF. The DNA for the CDR3 is TGTGCCAGTAGTAGTTCTTCACCCCTCCACTTT.

V usage is TRBV29-1 and J usage is TRBJ2-5; TRBD1 aligns across 8 bases. This CDR3 comprises 13 residues. With V trimmed by 7 bases and J by 8 bases, 12 bases remained unmatched. Germline CDR1 reads SQVTM; CDR2 reads ANQGSEA. The CDR3 region is CSAQTGVRNTQYF. CDR3 in DNA: TGCAGCGCCCAGACAGGGGTCAGGAATACCCAGTACTTC.

J is TRBJ2-5 and V is TRBV29-1, with a weak D call TRBD1 (5 bases). Germline CDR1 is SQVTM and CDR2 is ANQGSEA. The ends were cut back, 1 base at V and 9 bases at J, with 9 bases in the middle. The CDR3 runs 11 residues. In nucleotides, the CDR3 is TGCAGCGTTGAAGTGGGGCCCGCCCAGTACTTC. Its translation: CSVEVGPAQYF.

The rearrangement joins TRBV29-1 to TRBJ2-3; D is possibly TRBD2 (7 bases). With 0 bases removed from V and 6 bases from J, the gap between germline ends came to 13 bases. Per germline, CDR1 SQVTM and CDR2 ANQGSEA. CDR3 length: 14 amino acids. CDR3 amino acids: CSVEDRGASDTQYF. The DNA for the CDR3 is TGCAGCGTTGAAGATCGGGGGGCATCGGATACGCAGTATTTT.

The rearrangement links TRBV3-1 to TRBJ2-1; D remains unclear. Trimming pared 4 bases from V and 7 bases from J, leaving 14 bases between. Germline assignment: CDR1 LGHDT and CDR2 YNNKEL (reference sequence). This CDR3 region has 14 residues. For the CDR3, the DNA is TGTGCCAGCAGCCCCGGTAATATAGGAAATGAGCAGTTCTTC. Translating gives CASSPGNIGNEQFF.

J is TRBJ2-3 and V is TRBV27; the D gene is possibly TRBD1 (6 bases). There are 15 residues in the CDR3. V was clipped by 2 bases and J by 3 bases, with 12 bases between them. Germline values: CDR1 MNHEY, CDR2 SMNVEV (reference sequence). The DNA for the CDR3 is TGTGCCAGCAGTTTAGGGCAGGGGAAGACAGATACGCAGTATTTT. Amino acid sequence: CASSLGQGKTDTQYF.

The V gene is TRBV30, the J gene TRBJ1-1; TRBD1 might be the D (5 bases). From germline, CDR1 is GTSNPN and CDR2 SVGIG (reference sequence). This CDR3 has 13 amino acids. Trimming removed 3 bases from V and 5 bases from J, with 13 bases in between. The CDR3 DNA reads as TGTGCCTGGAGCTCGGGGGGTCAGACTGAAGCTTTCTTT. It yields the protein CAWSSGGQTEAFF.

This rearrangement joins TRBV6-5 to TRBJ2-1; no reliable D call. CDR1 and CDR2 from the germline V gene are MNHEY and SVGAGI. V lost 4 bases, J lost 0 bases, and 22 bases lay in between. This CDR3 has 19 amino acids. In DNA form, the CDR3 reads TGTGCCAGCAGTTTAACCGCAACTACAACCTTGTTCTCCTACAATGAGCAGTTCTTC. It codes for CASSLTATTTLFSYNEQFF.